The TCR beta chain described here comes from a study of a mutant IDH1 vaccine in newly diagnosed glioma. Looking at the study overall: Most had both radiotherapy and temozolomide beforehand; others had only one.

The junction had 18 bases not matched to a gene; V was cut back by 4 bases and J by 4 bases. Germline loops: CDR1 MGHRA, CDR2 YSYEKL. The CDR3 contains 20 residues. For this clone: Its target is unknown. This CDR3 is also generated by other DNA sequences in the sample.

Broader study findings: Changes in the top peripheral T cell clonotypes seemingly had no bearing on pseudoprogression.

The time point here: baseline, week 1 (first vaccination visit). The treatment is: pre-vaccination baseline after standard-of-care therapy. Donors had new WHO grade 3 or 4 IDH1-mutant, ATRX-lost astrocytomas. The assay was immunoSEQ multiplex PCR, and TCRdb's table has in-frame clones only and misses some. The sample yields fewer than 85,000 clones, 80% to 90% seen once. This TCR was sampled from a man younger than 40 with glioma. Sequencing was performed on PBMCs, taken from a glioma patient treated with radiotherapy, temozolomide or both. The gene calls are TRBV4-1 and TRBJ2-2; TRBD2 matches 10 bases. The CDR3 sequence is CASSLGRPSSGGAFTGELFF. Written as DNA, the CDR3 is TGCGCCAGCAGCCTAGGCCGACCGTCCAGCGGGGGGGCCTTCACCGGGGAGCTGTTTTTT.